One sample yielded the 10 T cell receptor beta chains listed below, sequenced in a study of blood T cell dynamics during melanoma immunotherapy. Time point described: week 3, after first cycle of checkpoint inhibitor. Sequenced by immunoSEQ multiplex PCR; TCRdb stores in-frame clones only, minus some. The data contain more than 14,000 clones, around 85% of them singletons. Material: blood, obtained from a patient treated with checkpoint blockade. The receptor set was obtained from a human donor with melanoma.

This chain uses TRBV7-3 with TRBJ2-7; 12 positions agree with TRBD1. CDR3 length equals 14 residues. Germline loops: CDR1 SGHTA, CDR2 FQGTGA. With V trimmed by 2 bases and J by 7 bases, 3 bases remained unmatched. As DNA, the CDR3 is TGTGCCAGCAGCTTAGGGACAGGGGGCAGGGAGCAGTACTTC. This sequence encodes CASSLGTGGREQYF.

The gene calls are TRBV7-2 and TRBJ2-1; 7 bases map to TRBD1. The CDR3 has 17 residues. From germline, CDR1 is SGHTA and CDR2 FQGNSA. V dropped 0 bases and J dropped 1; count of bases not matched to a gene: 6. The CDR3 region is CASSLAYRGGSYNEQFF. The CDR3 DNA reads TGTGCCAGCAGCTTAGCCTACAGGGGTGGATCCTACAATGAGCAGTTCTTC.

This sequence joins TRBV5-1 and TRBJ2-3; possible D gene TRBD2, 5 bases. V was shortened by 0 bases and J by 0 bases, with 8 bases between the two germline ends. The CDR3 consists of 15 residues. The germline CDR1 and CDR2 sequences are SGHRS and YFSETQ. The DNA for the CDR3 is TGCGCCAGCAGCTTGGCCGGGGATAGCACAGATACGCAGTATTTT. Its translation is CASSLAGDSTDTQYF.

V gene TRBV30 combines with J gene TRBJ2-7; D may be TRBD2 (6 bases). From germline, CDR1 is GTSNPN and CDR2 SVGIG (reference sequence). Deletions cut 5 bases from V and 3 bases from J, with 11 bases between. The CDR3 is 12 residues long. CDR3 loop: CAWGREHYEQYF. For the CDR3, the DNA is TGTGCCTGGGGTCGGGAGCACTACGAGCAGTACTTC.

CDR3 region: CASSAQWYGYTF. The CDR3 nucleotides read TGTGCCAGCAGTGCACAATGGTATGGCTACACCTTC. The gene calls are TRBV2 and TRBJ1-2; no firm D call. Germline CDR1 is SNHLY and CDR2 is FYNNEI. The length of the CDR3 is 12 residues. V was clipped by 4 bases and J by 5 bases, with 8 bases between them.

The chain employs TRBV14 and TRBJ2-7; TRBD1 matches at 7 bases. The J segment lost 3 bases and the V segment lost 2 bases, leaving 19 bases of the junction unmatched. CDR1 and CDR2 from the germline V gene are SGHDN and FVKESK. The CDR3 contains 19 residues. CDR3 loop: CASSQRTGISRHALYEQYF. For the CDR3, the DNA is TGTGCCAGCAGCCAAAGGACAGGAATTTCTCGACACGCACTCTACGAGCAGTACTTC.

The CDR3 here is CASSDRGTGELFF. CDR3 DNA: TGCGCCAGCAGTGATAGGGGCACCGGGGAGCTGTTTTTT. This chain connects TRBV10-1 to TRBJ2-2, with D possibly being TRBD1 (5 bases). Trimming pared 3 bases from V and 4 bases from J, leaving 6 bases between. Germline V gene lookup returns CDR1 WNHNN and CDR2 SYGVQD (reference sequence). The CDR3 is 13 amino acids.

The chain carries TRBV7-2 and TRBJ2-1; D might be TRBD1 (6 bases). Between the trimmed V and J ends, which lost 4 bases and 2 bases, there was a span of 12 bases. Germline V gene lookup returns CDR1 SGHTA and CDR2 FQGNSA. The CDR3 contains 15 residues. CDR3 in amino acids: CASSSDSKTYNEQFF. In DNA form, the CDR3 reads TGTGCCAGCAGCTCGGACAGCAAGACCTACAATGAGCAGTTCTTC.

The chain carries TRBV5-6 and TRBJ2-2; no definite D call. Trimming took 5 bases from V and 7 from J, leaving 12 bases between them. Germline CDR1 and CDR2: SGHDT and YYEEEE. The CDR3 has 13 residues. The CDR3 region is CASRAAQDGELFF. The DNA for the CDR3 is TGTGCCAGCAGGGCTGCCCAGGACGGGGAGCTGTTTTTT.

The gene calls are TRBV9 and TRBJ2-1, with D perhaps TRBD1 (5 bases). In germline, CDR1 is SGDLS, CDR2 YYNGEE. CDR3 length: 16 amino acids. Between the trimmed V and J ends, which lost 0 bases and 1 base, there was a span of 11 bases. The CDR3 DNA reads as TGTGCCAGCAGCGTAGATATGGGGCTATCCTACAATGAGCAGTTCTTC. Its protein is CASSVDMGLSYNEQFF.